These 20 T cell receptor beta chains share one sample of origin, sequenced in a study of identical twins. TCRdb re-called the 5' RACE reads through MiXCR, storing one row per CDR3 protein. Of about 150,000 distinct CDR3 sequences detected, 3% to 4.5% appear once; the ten largest clones hold about 7.8%. The source material was memory T cells sorted from blood. These receptors originate from a man younger than 30 in good health.

This clonotype was detected many times. The chain combines TRBV5-4 with TRBJ1-1; TRBD1 agrees at 7 bases. V was clipped by 4 bases and J by 3 bases; unmatched bases: 12. The germline V gene has CDR1 SGHNT and CDR2 YYREEE (reference sequence). The CDR3 loop spans 16 amino acids. The CDR3 here is CASSHSTGFGDTEAFF. The CDR3 region has the DNA TGTGCCAGCAGCCATTCGACAGGGTTCGGGGACACTGAAGCTTTCTTT. Variable domain in full (rest from reference TRBV5-4 and TRBJ1-1): ETGVTQSPTHLIKTRGQQVTLRCSSQSGHNTVSWYQQALGQGPQFIFQYYREEENGRGNFPPRFSGLQFPNYSSELNVNALELDDSALYLCASSHSTGFGDTEAFFGQGTRLTVV.

This clonotype turned up a few times. CDR3 coding DNA: TGTGCCAGCAGTGAAAGAGGGGGTAGCAATCAGCCCCAGCATTTT. It specifies CASSERGGSNQPQHF. The rearrangement uses TRBV6-1 and TRBJ1-5; TRBD1 is a possible D gene (6 bases). Germline V gene sequence: CDR1 MNHNS, CDR2 SASEGT. The CDR3 consists of 15 residues. Trimming took off 2 bases at V and 0 bases at J, with 8 bases between the two ends.

This clonotype was found many times. The chain links TRBV5-1 to TRBJ2-7, with D tentatively TRBD2 (6 bases). CDR3 length equals 14 residues. The V end was cut by 0 bases, the J end by 4 bases, with 11 bases between. The germline V gene has CDR1 SGHRS and CDR2 YFSETQ. As DNA, the CDR3 is TGCGCCAGCAGCTTGGCATTTGGGGGGTACGAGCAGTACGTC. This encodes CASSLAFGGYEQYV.

This clonotype was found many times. The chain has TRBV6-5 and TRBJ2-2; D might be TRBD2 (5 bases). Trimming left V 4 bases short and J 5 bases short, with 11 bases between. The length of the CDR3 is 14 residues. Germline lookup yields CDR1 MNHEY and CDR2 SVGAGI. The CDR3 sequence: CASSLRRETGELFF. In nucleotides, the CDR3 is TGTGCCAGCAGTTTACGACGGGAAACCGGGGAGCTGTTTTTT.

This clonotype was seen at least ten times. The CDR3 DNA sequence: TGTGCCAGCAGTTTACGTGGCGGGTTTAGTTACGAGCAGTACTTC. As protein: CASSLRGGFSYEQYF. This rearrangement joins TRBV28 to TRBJ2-7, with D possibly TRBD2 on 5 matching bases. CDR1 and CDR2 (germline): MDHEN, SYDVKM. The V gene lost 2 bases and the J gene lost 4 bases, with 15 bases spanning the gap. The CDR3 spans 15 residues.

This clonotype was detected ten times or more. The chain joins TRBV7-8 to TRBJ2-2; weak D call: TRBD2 (5 bases). Germline lookup yields CDR1 SGHVS and CDR2 FQNEAQ. V lost 5 bases to trimming and J lost 5 bases, with 9 bases between them. This CDR3 spans 13 amino acids. The CDR3 here is CASSPRGTGELFF. The CDR3 coding sequence is TGTGCCAGCAGCCCCCGCGGGACCGGGGAGCTGTTTTTT.

This clonotype was counted at least ten times. The rearrangement uses TRBV6-4 and TRBJ2-1; the D is unclear. Trimming took off 4 bases at V and 8 bases at J, with 18 bases between the two ends. The length of the CDR3 is 15 residues. The germline CDR1 and CDR2 sequences are MRHNA and SNTAGT. CDR3 bases: TGTGCCAGCAGTGCCGGGCCCAAGAGGACCTATGAGCAGTTCTTC. It codes for CASSAGPKRTYEQFF.

The CDR3 bases are TGTGCCAGCAGCCAGGTGGTAGGCGAGCAGTACTTC. This translates into CASSQVVGEQYF. The chain employs TRBV4-2 and TRBJ2-7; D is undetermined. V was cut by 3 bases and J by 6 bases, with 9 bases left in between. CDR1 LGHNA and CDR2 YNFKEQ come from the germline V gene. This CDR3 contains 12 residues.

The sample holds many counts of this clonotype. The genes are TRBV20-1 and TRBJ2-3; 7 bases fit TRBD2. Germline CDR1 and CDR2: DFQATT and SNEGSKA (reference sequence). Losses at the gene ends were 1 base for V and 4 bases for J; bases not matched to a gene: 11. The CDR3 length is 16 residues. For the CDR3, the DNA is TGCAGTGCTAGAGGGGGGTGGGAGGGTCCCCCAGATACGCAGTATTTT. Translating gives CSARGGWEGPPDTQYF.

This clonotype was seen only a few times. J is TRBJ2-1 and V is TRBV12-5; 8 positions agree with TRBD1. V shed 6 bases, J shed 4 bases, and the junction held 8 bases outside the gene matches. Per germline, CDR1 LGHNT and CDR2 FRNRAP. The length of the CDR3 is 15 residues. Written as DNA, the CDR3 is TGTGCTAGTGGGACGGGACAGGTACTTTACAATGAGCAGTTCTTC. Its protein is CASGTGQVLYNEQFF.

This clonotype was detected only a few times. J is TRBJ2-1 and V is TRBV4-2; TRBD2 matches at 8 bases. V gave up 0 bases and J gave up 8 bases; unmatched junction bases: 9. Germline assignment: CDR1 LGHNA and CDR2 YNFKEQ. CDR3 length: 16 residues. The CDR3 DNA reads as TGTGCCAGCAGCCAAGATCGTTTCCTAGCGGGCTATGAGCAGTTCTTC. Translating it yields CASSQDRFLAGYEQFF.

This clonotype was counted only a few times. The J gene is TRBJ1-2, the V gene TRBV30; unclear D gene. V was shortened by 0 bases and J by 8 bases, with 13 bases between the two germline ends. CDR3 length: 13 residues. Germline V CDR1 and CDR2: GTSNPN, SVGIG (reference sequence). The CDR3 loop is CAWSVGVKAGYTF. The CDR3 DNA follows: TGTGCCTGGAGTGTCGGCGTAAAAGCGGGCTACACCTTC.

The table lists this clonotype with many counts. The gene calls are TRBV12-3 or TRBV12-4 and TRBJ2-7, with 9 bases matching TRBD2. The V and J ends lost 1 base and 4 bases, in that order; junction bases with no gene match: 5. This CDR3 region has 15 residues. The CDR3 is CASSLVGLAPYEQYF. The CDR3 region has the DNA TGTGCCAGCAGTTTAGTGGGACTAGCCCCGTACGAGCAGTACTTC.

Many counts were recorded for this clonotype. The chain recombines TRBV11-2 with TRBJ2-1; 12 positions agree with TRBD2. The CDR3 contains 19 residues. V trimming: 3 bases; J trimming: 0 bases; junction bases outside the gene matches: 9. From germline, CDR1 is SGHAT and CDR2 FQNNGV. DNA of the CDR3: TGTGCCAGCAGCTTTGAGGCTAGCGGGAGGGTGAGCTCCTACAATGAGCAGTTCTTC. Protein: CASSFEASGRVSSYNEQFF. Full variable domain (rest looked up from reference TRBV11-2 and TRBJ2-1): EAGVAQSPRYKIIEKRQSVAFWCNPISGHATLYWYQQILGQGPKLLIQFQNNGVVDDSQLPKDRFSAERLKGVDSTLKIQPAKLEDSAVYLCASSFEASGRVSSYNEQFFGPGTRLTVL.

Ten or more counts support this clonotype. The V call is TRBV18, the J call TRBJ2-7, with D unclear. The CDR3 has 12 residues. Germline assignment: CDR1 KGHSH and CDR2 LQKENI. Trimming stripped 6 bases from V and 5 bases from J, with 11 bases between. The CDR3 here is CASSGPVHEQYF. In DNA, the CDR3 is TGTGCCAGCTCCGGACCTGTCCACGAGCAGTACTTC.

In its sample, this clonotype was seen many times. The rearrangement joins TRBV27 to TRBJ1-5; D might be TRBD1 (6 bases). The CDR3 length is 15 residues. Trimming cost V 1 base and J 2 bases, with 9 bases left between them. CDR1 is MNHEY and CDR2 is SMNVEV in the germline V gene (reference sequence). CDR3 amino acids: CASSLLGGGNQPQHF. In DNA, the CDR3 is TGTGCCAGCAGTTTATTAGGGGGAGGCAATCAGCCCCAGCATTTT.

This clonotype was detected only a few times. The chain is built from TRBV4-1 and TRBJ1-4; no clear D gene. Germline CDR1 and CDR2: MGHRA and YSYEKL. With 1 base removed from V and 5 bases from J, the gap between germline ends came to 8 bases. CDR3 length: 14 residues. In DNA, the CDR3 is TGCGCCAGCAGCCAAGGATTTGCAAATGAAAAACTGTTTTTT. This translates into CASSQGFANEKLFF.

This clonotype has at least ten counts. The rearrangement uses TRBV3-1 and TRBJ1-1; D gene uncertain. The CDR3 is made up of 12 amino acids. Trimming stripped 4 bases from V and 8 bases from J, with 11 bases between. Germline V CDR1 and CDR2: LGHDT, YNNKEL (reference sequence). CDR3 loop: CASSRTEKEAFF. The CDR3 region has the DNA TGTGCCAGCAGCCGCACAGAAAAGGAAGCTTTCTTT.

This clonotype came up many times. J is TRBJ2-3 and V is TRBV5-1; D might be TRBD2 (5 bases). V was pared by 4 bases and J by 5 bases, with 8 bases between. CDR3 size: 12 residues. Germline V lookup: CDR1 SGHRS, CDR2 YFSETQ. CDR3 DNA: TGCGCCAGCAGCCACCGGGAAGATACGCAGTATTTT. It codes for CASSHREDTQYF. The whole variable domain, remainder taken from reference TRBV5-1 and TRBJ2-3, is KAGVTQTPRYLIKTRGQQVTLSCSPISGHRSVSWYQQTPGQGLQFLFEYFSETQRNKGNFPGRFSGRQFSNSRSEMNVSTLELGDSALYLCASSHREDTQYFGPGTRLTVL.

This clonotype was observed many times. The chain is built from TRBV5-1 and TRBJ2-7; 9 positions match TRBD1. CDR3 length: 15 amino acids. Germline V gene sequence: CDR1 SGHRS, CDR2 YFSETQ. Losses at the gene ends were 2 bases for V and 5 bases for J; bases not matched to a gene: 8. The CDR3 is CASSLTGQGSDEQYF. CDR3 nucleotide sequence: TGCGCCAGCAGCTTAACGGGACAGGGAAGCGACGAGCAGTACTTC.